These 28 T cell receptor beta chains came from one sample sequenced in a study of blood T cell repertoires in COVID-19. The protocol was immunoSEQ multiplex PCR, while the TCRdb copy is restricted to in-frame clones and leaves out a portion. Among 150,000 to 200,000 clones listed, around 76% were seen once. Sequencing input: peripheral blood. The receptors here all came from a woman in her 70s with acute or convalescent COVID-19.

The genes are TRBV19 and TRBJ2-7; 9 bases map to TRBD1. Germline V gives CDR1 LNHDA, CDR2 SQIVND (reference sequence). V gave up 5 bases and J gave up 12 bases; unmatched junction bases: 11. This CDR3 is 13 amino acids long. The CDR3 sequence: CASSASGTGILYF. The DNA for the CDR3 is TGTGCCAGTAGTGCTTCCGGGACAGGGATTCTGTACTTC.

J is TRBJ2-7 and V is TRBV7-9; D is possibly TRBD1 (5 bases). V dropped 1 base and J dropped 7 bases, with 8 bases sitting between them. The CDR3 consists of 12 residues. Germline CDR1 and CDR2: SEHNR and FQNEAQ (reference sequence). As DNA, the CDR3 is TGTGCCAGCAGCTTAGACAGGTGGGAGCAGTACTTC. As protein: CASSLDRWEQYF.

This rearrangement joins TRBV7-9 to TRBJ2-3; D possibly corresponds to TRBD1 (5 bases). Germline V gene sequence: CDR1 SEHNR, CDR2 FQNEAQ (reference sequence). V was pared by 5 bases and J by 2 bases, with 14 bases between. The CDR3 sequence is 15 residues long. The CDR3 protein is CASSKDTGSTDTQYF. CDR3 DNA sequence: TGTGCCAGCAGCAAGGACACCGGCTCCACAGATACGCAGTATTTT.

V and J are TRBV20-1 and TRBJ2-1; 10 nucleotides line up with TRBD2. The ends lost 3 bases at V and 0 bases at J; junction bases unmatched: 17. The CDR3 spans 20 residues. Germline V lookup: CDR1 DFQATT, CDR2 SNEGSKA (reference sequence). The CDR3 sequence is CSASSLRGLAGVSSYNEQFF. In DNA, the CDR3 is TGCAGTGCTAGTTCTTTACGCGGGCTAGCGGGAGTGAGCTCCTACAATGAGCAGTTCTTC.

The chain carries TRBV9 and TRBJ1-1; 9 positions match TRBD1. The CDR3 is 17 residues long. The germline V gene encodes CDR1 SGDLS and CDR2 YYNGEE. Trimming removed 0 bases from V and 0 bases from J; junction bases left unmatched: 6. The CDR3 reads CASSVVPGTGMNTEAFF. The CDR3 nucleotides are TGTGCCAGCAGCGTAGTTCCAGGGACAGGGATGAACACTGAAGCTTTCTTT.

The V call is TRBV7-8, the J call TRBJ1-1; TRBD1 aligns across 7 bases. Germline V gene data show CDR1 as SGHVS and CDR2 as FQNEAQ. Unmatched junction bases numbered 5, after V lost 4 bases and J lost 0 bases. The CDR3 runs to 15 residues. CDR3 coding DNA: TGTGCCAGCAGCTCACAGGGGATGATGAACACTGAAGCTTTCTTT. Residues: CASSSQGMMNTEAFF.

The chain combines TRBV3-1 (or the pseudogene TRBV3-2) with TRBJ2-3; D call uncertain. Germline V gives CDR1 LGHDT, CDR2 YNNKEL (reference sequence). This CDR3 has 15 residues. Trimming removed 2 bases from V and 2 bases from J, with 11 bases in between. The CDR3 loop reads CASSQQAQFTDTQYF. Here the CDR3 DNA reads TGTGCCAGCAGCCAACAGGCGCAGTTCACAGATACGCAGTATTTT.

The chain carries TRBV4-1 and TRBJ2-4, with TRBD2 identical over 8 bases. Germline CDR1 is MGHRA and CDR2 is YSYEKL. This CDR3 is 18 amino acids long. V lost 4 bases to trimming and J lost 4 bases; unmatched junction nucleotides: 15. CDR3 coding DNA: TGCGCCAGCAGCCCCCTCCCTGGGGGGACTAGGTCTAAAAACATTCAGTACTTC. Protein: CASSPLPGGTRSKNIQYF.

V is TRBV5-5 and J is TRBJ1-2; tentative D call: TRBD1 (6 bases). The CDR3 is 14 amino acids. V lost 0 bases, J lost 2 bases, and 8 bases lay in between. Germline CDR1 and CDR2: SGHKS and YYEKEE (reference sequence). The CDR3 nucleotides are TGTGCCAGCAGCTTGGGTGACAGGAACTATGGCTACACCTTC. Protein: CASSLGDRNYGYTF.

This clone appeared many times. The chain joins TRBV5-1 to TRBJ2-1; possible D gene TRBD2, 6 bases. This CDR3 has 14 amino acids. Germline V gene lookup returns CDR1 SGHRS and CDR2 YFSETQ. The V end was cut by 5 bases, the J end by 5 bases, with 14 bases between. The CDR3 bases are TGCGCCAGCAGAATAGGGACTTCGAACAATGAGCAGTTCTTC. It translates to CASRIGTSNNEQFF.

This clone was detected a few times. J is TRBJ1-6 and V is TRBV30; D is perhaps TRBD1 (5 bases). Trimming stripped 3 bases from V and 6 bases from J, with 9 bases between. The CDR3 sequence is 13 residues long. Germline CDR1 and CDR2: GTSNPN and SVGIG (reference sequence). The CDR3 loop is CAWRTGINSPLHF. The CDR3 region has the DNA TGTGCCTGGAGAACAGGAATTAATTCACCCCTCCACTTT. The full variable domain, completed using reference TRBV30 and TRBJ1-6, is SQTIHQWPATLVQPVGSPLSLECTVEGTSNPNLYWYRQAAGRGLQLLFYSVGIGQISSEVPQNLSASRPQDRQFILSSKKLLLSDSGFYLCAWRTGINSPLHFGNGTRLTVT.

The chain recombines TRBV7-2 with TRBJ2-5; maybe TRBD1 (6 bases). V was shortened by 3 bases and J by 3 bases, with 11 bases between the two germline ends. CDR1 is SGHTA, CDR2 FQGNSA, per germline. The length of the CDR3 is 14 residues. DNA of the CDR3: TGTGCCAGCAGCTTTACAGGGTTGAAAGAGACCCAGTACTTC. Encoded protein: CASSFTGLKETQYF.

This clone has just one count. The chain carries TRBV9 and TRBJ2-2; TRBD2 matches at 10 bases. Germline CDR1 and CDR2: SGDLS and YYNGEE. The CDR3 loop spans 16 amino acids. Trimming took 5 bases from V and 6 from J; bases not matched to a gene: 10. CDR3 bases: TGTGCCAGCAGTCCGACTAGCGGGTCTAGTCCCGGGGAGCTGTTTTTT. Amino acids: CASSPTSGSSPGELFF.

V gene TRBV7-2 combines with J gene TRBJ1-1; the D is unclear. V was trimmed by 1 base and J by 4 bases, leaving 4 bases between them. The germline V gene encodes CDR1 SGHTA and CDR2 FQGNSA. This CDR3 region has 12 residues. CDR3 in DNA: TGTGCCAGCAGCTTAGACGGCACTGAAGCTTTCTTT. Translating it yields CASSLDGTEAFF.

V is TRBV19 and J is TRBJ1-5; 7 bases match TRBD1. V lost 6 bases and J lost 7; bases outside the gene matches: 15. The CDR3 length is 16 residues. CDR1 LNHDA and CDR2 SQIVND come from the germline V gene (reference sequence). Here the CDR3 reads CASSRTGTEVGQPQHF. CDR3 sequence (DNA): TGTGCCAGTAGCCGAACCGGGACAGAAGTCGGGCAGCCCCAGCATTTT.

The chain uses TRBV18 and TRBJ2-2, with a weak D call TRBD1 (5 bases). CDR3 length equals 16 residues. With 1 base removed from V and 4 bases from J, the gap between germline ends came to 13 bases. CDR1 is KGHSH, CDR2 LQKENI, per germline. In DNA form, the CDR3 reads TGTGCCAGCTCACCACTCTGGGGCGAGGCCACCGGGGAGCTGTTTTTT. It is translated as CASSPLWGEATGELFF.

The chain joins TRBV27 to TRBJ1-4; 7 bases align to TRBD1. The CDR3 is 17 residues long. J gave up 0 bases and V 3 bases, and 7 bases lay outside the gene matches. In germline, CDR1 is MNHEY, CDR2 SMNVEV (reference sequence). The chain's CDR3 is CASSFRGQLATNEKLFF. The CDR3 region has the DNA TGTGCCAGCAGTTTCCGGGGACAGCTTGCAACTAATGAAAAACTGTTTTTT.

A single count supports this clone. The chain recombines TRBV5-6 with TRBJ1-2, with 7 bases aligning to TRBD1. CDR1 is SGHDT, CDR2 YYEEEE, per germline. After removal of 0 bases from V and 7 bases from J, the junction contained 9 bases not matched to a gene. The CDR3 totals 15 residues. The CDR3 reads CASSLEGAKRAGYTF. The CDR3 DNA is TGTGCCAGCAGCTTGGAGGGGGCAAAAAGGGCTGGCTACACCTTC. The variable domain in full, completed from reference TRBV5-6 and TRBJ1-2, reads DAGVTQSPTHLIKTRGQQVTLRCSPKSGHDTVSWYQQALGQGPQFIFQYYEEEERQRGNFPDRFSGHQFPNYSSELNVNALLLGDSALYLCASSLEGAKRAGYTFGSGTRLTVV.

The chain uses TRBV11-2 and TRBJ1-6; tentatively, D is TRBD1 (5 bases). The germline V and J ends were trimmed by 1 base and 6 bases, with 10 bases remaining between them. The germline CDR1 and CDR2 sequences are SGHAT and FQNNGV. The CDR3 sequence is 15 residues long. The CDR3: CASSLVGRANSPLHF. The CDR3 bases are TGTGCCAGCAGCTTAGTGGGCAGGGCTAATTCACCCCTCCACTTT.

The chain has TRBV5-6 and TRBJ2-7; 8 nucleotides agree with TRBD2. CDR1 is SGHDT, CDR2 YYEEEE, per germline. J was trimmed by 4 bases and V by 5 bases; bases with no gene match: 11. The CDR3 is 15 residues long. The CDR3 reads CASSPGLAAPYEQYF. Here the CDR3 DNA reads TGTGCCAGCAGTCCCGGACTAGCTGCCCCGTACGAGCAGTACTTC.

The chain joins TRBV4-1 to TRBJ2-6; no firm D call. Trimming left V 4 bases short and J 1 base short, with 8 bases between. The CDR3 is 15 residues long. Germline assignment: CDR1 MGHRA and CDR2 YSYEKL. CDR3 sequence reads: CASSPPGSGANVLTF. The CDR3 DNA is TGCGCCAGCAGCCCCCCGGGTTCTGGGGCCAACGTCCTGACTTTC.

The chain employs TRBV7-2 and TRBJ2-7; D gene unclear. CDR3 length: 13 amino acids. CDR1 is SGHTA and CDR2 is FQGNSA in the germline V gene. The V gene lost 2 bases and the J gene lost 6 bases, with 11 bases spanning the gap. CDR3 region: CASSLTQVGEQYF. The CDR3 bases are TGTGCCAGCAGCTTAACCCAAGTCGGCGAGCAGTACTTC.

For the CDR3, the DNA is TGTGCCAGCAGCTTCTCAGGCACCATATATTTT. Its protein is CASSFSGTIYF. The chain has TRBV7-2 and TRBJ1-3, with unresolved D. CDR3 length: 11 amino acids. V shed 3 bases and J shed 9 bases, with 6 bases lying between them. CDR1 is SGHTA and CDR2 is FQGNSA in the germline V gene.

V is TRBV4-3 and J is TRBJ2-1; D remains unclear. Germline V gene data show CDR1 as LGHNA and CDR2 as YSLEER. Trimming left V 0 bases short and J 0 bases short, with 6 bases between. The length of the CDR3 is 15 residues. The CDR3 sequence: CASSQEYSSYNEQFF. In DNA form, the CDR3 reads TGCGCCAGCAGCCAAGAGTACAGCTCCTACAATGAGCAGTTCTTC.

The V call is TRBV27, the J call TRBJ1-6; D perhaps matches TRBD1 (5 bases). CDR1 MNHEY and CDR2 SMNVEV come from the germline V gene (reference sequence). V lost 11 bases and J lost 6, with 11 bases in between. This CDR3 comprises 12 residues. In nucleotides, the CDR3 is TGTGCCGCTGCAGGGTTTAATTCACCCCTCCACTTT. Translation: CAAAGFNSPLHF.

The rearrangement joins TRBV19 to TRBJ1-1, with no clear D. The germline V gene has CDR1 LNHDA and CDR2 SQIVND (reference sequence). With 3 bases removed from V and 4 bases from J, the gap between germline ends came to 12 bases. The CDR3 runs to 14 residues. Written as DNA, the CDR3 is TGTGCCAGTAGTATGGCAGAGGGTTTCACTGAAGCTTTCTTT. It specifies CASSMAEGFTEAFF. The whole variable domain, remainder taken from reference TRBV19 and TRBJ1-1, is DGGITQSPKYLFRKEGQNVTLSCEQNLNHDAMYWYRQDPGQGLRLIYYSQIVNDFQKGDIAEGYSVSREKKESFPLTVTSAQKNPTAFYLCASSMAEGFTEAFFGQGTRLTVV.

The CDR3 DNA follows: TGTGCCAGTAGCCCTCGGGACAGGGGTGCCTCCTACGAGCAGTACTTC. It codes for CASSPRDRGASYEQYF. The chain links TRBV19 to TRBJ2-7; TRBD1 matches 10 bases. Germline values: CDR1 LNHDA, CDR2 SQIVND (reference sequence). The CDR3 runs 16 residues. Trimming at V came to 6 bases and at J to 0 bases, leaving 8 bases not matched to a gene. The whole variable domain, remainder taken from reference TRBV19 and TRBJ2-7, is DGGITQSPKYLFRKEGQNVTLSCEQNLNHDAMYWYRQDPGQGLRLIYYSQIVNDFQKGDIAEGYSVSREKKESFPLTVTSAQKNPTAFYLCASSPRDRGASYEQYFGPGTRLTVT.

CDR3 DNA: TGTGCCTGGAGGGGACAGGCACATGAAAAACTGTTTTTT. Its protein is CAWRGQAHEKLFF. This chain joins TRBV30 and TRBJ1-4; 8 positions match TRBD1. The CDR3 sequence is 13 residues long. Trimming cost V 3 bases and J 6 bases; bases outside gene matches: 3. Germline assignment: CDR1 GTSNPN and CDR2 SVGIG (reference sequence).